This TCR beta chain was found in a study of shared clonotypes between healthy human individuals. Germline assignment: CDR1 MNHNS and CDR2 SASEGT. This CDR3 region has 14 residues. The V gene end was trimmed by 2 bases and the J gene end by 7 bases; junction bases not matched to a gene: 5. Some clones are missing from TCRdb's copy, which holds only in-frame ones; the method was immunoSEQ multiplex PCR. The data show about 1,900,000 clones, with about 95% seen just once and 0.95% to 1.5% held by the top ten. Naivety among CD8 cells was defined by CD45RO negativity and positive CCR7 selection, thereby excluding terminally differentiated effector memory CD45RA+ cells. Caucasian adults living in Nashville, Tennessee, provided all samples.

Sequences were obtained from naive CD8+ T cells sorted from blood. The chain uses TRBV6-1 and TRBJ2-1; 7 bases are a match to TRBD1. The sequence was obtained from a man aged 18 to 29 in good health. The CDR3 loop reads CASSELPTGNEQFF. CDR3 nucleotide sequence: TGTGCCAGCAGTGAATTGCCGACAGGGAATGAGCAGTTCTTC.